This passage covers 5 T cell receptor beta chains from one sample sequenced in a study of cytomegalovirus exposure and HLA in healthy donors. The PCR made use of 60 Vbeta and 13 Jbeta primers. The table came from immunoSEQ multiplex PCR; TCRdb's copy has only in-frame clones and leaves some out. The sample includes roughly 120,000 clones, around 66% of them seen just once. The sequencing sample was made of PBMCs. The source of these receptors is a man between 18 and 29 years old in good health and CMV-seropositive.

Only a few counts were recorded for this clone. The chain has TRBV7-9 and TRBJ1-2; TRBD1 agrees at 9 bases. CDR1 SEHNR and CDR2 FQNEAQ come from the germline V gene (reference sequence). The CDR3 runs 15 residues. Trimming removed 5 bases from V and 2 bases from J; junction bases left unmatched: 6. The CDR3 loop is CASSANRGRNYGYTF. The CDR3 DNA is TGTGCCAGCAGCGCAAACAGGGGGCGCAACTATGGCTACACCTTC. The variable domain in full, completed from reference TRBV7-9 and TRBJ1-2, reads DTGVSQNPRHKITKRGQNVTFRCDPISEHNRLYWYRQTLGQGPEFLTYFQNEAQLEKSRLLSDRFSAERPKGSFSTLEIQRTEQGDSAMYLCASSANRGRNYGYTFGSGTRLTVV.

This clone was observed a few times. The chain couples TRBV5-1 to TRBJ1-2, with 9 nucleotides matching TRBD1. The CDR3 spans 16 residues. The V segment lost 1 base and the J segment 3 bases; nucleotides outside the gene matches: 7. Germline V lookup: CDR1 SGHRS, CDR2 YFSETQ. CDR3 sequence (DNA): TGCGCCAGCAGCTTGACGTCCCGGGACAGGGACTATGGCTACACCTTC. Its translation is CASSLTSRDRDYGYTF.

The J gene is TRBJ1-3, the V gene TRBV6-5, with TRBD1 matching over 8 bases. Trimming took 6 bases from V and 3 from J; bases not matched to a gene: 4. From germline, CDR1 is MNHEY and CDR2 SVGAGI. The CDR3 is 14 residues long. The CDR3 DNA is TGTGCCAGCAGCCAGGACAGGGTTGGAAACACCATATATTTT. It codes for CASSQDRVGNTIYF.

The V call is TRBV13, the J call TRBJ2-1; 9 bases are a match to TRBD2. The junction had 3 bases not matched to a gene; V was cut back by 5 bases and J by 1 base. Germline lookup yields CDR1 PRHDT and CDR2 FYEKMQ (reference sequence). CDR3 length equals 15 residues. The CDR3 region is CASSPSGGSYNEQFF. The CDR3, as DNA: TGTGCCAGCAGCCCGAGCGGGGGGTCCTACAATGAGCAGTTCTTC.

The chain carries TRBV27 and TRBJ1-1; the D gene is possibly TRBD1 (5 bases). This CDR3 comprises 12 residues. With 8 bases removed from V and 4 bases from J, the gap between germline ends came to 11 bases. Germline values: CDR1 MNHEY, CDR2 SMNVEV (reference sequence). The DNA for the CDR3 is TGTGCCAGCTCACCCGGGGGCACTGAAGCTTTCTTT. Translated: CASSPGGTEAFF.